This T cell receptor beta chain was documented in a study of beta chain features in type 1 diabetes. Study background: Examination covered roughly 100,000,000 sorted cells spanning all samples. Findings of the study overall: All four CD4+ subsets of Type 1 diabetes patients contained TCRB CDR3s that were moderately but significantly shorter. Still unanswered here is whether HLA type influences TCRB rearrangement.

Worth noting for this clone: The target antigen is unknown.

Expressed TCRB transcripts were sequenced because the entire RNA isolate underwent reverse transcription. Stem cell-like memory T cell samples were sequenced, and they averaged approximately 930,000 reads. Some clones are missing from TCRdb's copy, which holds only in-frame ones; the method was immunoSEQ multiplex PCR. This sample has roughly 45,000 clones, with about half found just once. Germline CDR1 is SGHRS and CDR2 is YFSETQ. This CDR3 has 14 residues. With 0 bases removed from V and 5 bases from J, the gap between germline ends came to 10 bases. This receptor was obtained from a woman aged 25 to 45 in good health. Sequencing used stem cell memory CD4+ T cells from blood. The chain combines TRBV5-1 with TRBJ2-3, with D possibly TRBD1 on 6 matching bases. CDR3 region: CASSLGGGQDTQYF. In DNA form, the CDR3 reads TGCGCCAGCAGCTTGGGTGGGGGACAAGATACGCAGTATTTT.